This T cell receptor (beta chain) was recorded in a study of blood T cell repertoires in COVID-19. Study-wide context: COVID-19 samples, acute and convalescent, were from the United States, Italy and Spain. Sample material is recorded as cDNA or gDNA derived from T cells, B-cell-depleted T cells, or PBMCs.

The germline gives CDR1 SGHRS, CDR2 YFSETQ. This CDR3 is 14 amino acids long. The V end was cut by 4 bases, the J end by 3 bases, with 11 bases between. This clone was counted a single time. Authors' processing steps: Amplifying reference gene primers gave estimates of nucleated cell counts. Generated by immunoSEQ multiplex PCR, the TCRdb table keeps only in-frame clones and is missing some. From that table come the V and J calls and clone size; the DNA was used to work out D and trimming. This sample has roughly 100,000 clones, with approximately 90% found just once. The chain uses TRBV5-1 and TRBJ1-3; TRBD1 is a possible D gene (6 bases). The TCR sequence derives from a woman aged 80 or older with active COVID-19. The sequencing sample was made of peripheral blood. CDR3 region: CASSQTGFGNTIYF. For the CDR3, the DNA is TGCGCCAGCAGCCAAACAGGGTTTGGAAACACCATATATTTT. The full variable domain, completed using reference TRBV5-1 and TRBJ1-3, is KAGVTQTPRYLIKTRGQQVTLSCSPISGHRSVSWYQQTPGQGLQFLFEYFSETQRNKGNFPGRFSGRQFSNSRSEMNVSTLELGDSALYLCASSQTGFGNTIYFGEGSWLTVV.